This TCR beta chain was documented in a study of identical twins. Overall study results and limits: Possibly, invariant MAIT and iNKT cells partly confounded zero-insertion analyses.

With 2 bases removed from V and 5 bases from J, the gap between germline ends came to 9 bases. The CDR3 runs to 13 residues. This clonotype was seen ten or more times. What it binds is not known. TCRdb re-analysed the 5' RACE reads in MiXCR, keeping a single row per CDR3 protein. The data show under 250,000 distinct CDR3 sequences, with around 10% seen just once and 5.1% held by the top ten. The chain recombines TRBV12-3 or TRBV12-4 with TRBJ2-5, with D tentatively TRBD1 or TRBD2 (5 bases each). The sequence was collected from a woman aged 18 to 35 in good health. Sample: memory (CD45RO+) T cells sorted from blood. The CDR3 nucleotides are TGTGCCAGCAGTTTAAGGGACCGTGAGACCCAGTACTTC. This encodes CASSLRDRETQYF.